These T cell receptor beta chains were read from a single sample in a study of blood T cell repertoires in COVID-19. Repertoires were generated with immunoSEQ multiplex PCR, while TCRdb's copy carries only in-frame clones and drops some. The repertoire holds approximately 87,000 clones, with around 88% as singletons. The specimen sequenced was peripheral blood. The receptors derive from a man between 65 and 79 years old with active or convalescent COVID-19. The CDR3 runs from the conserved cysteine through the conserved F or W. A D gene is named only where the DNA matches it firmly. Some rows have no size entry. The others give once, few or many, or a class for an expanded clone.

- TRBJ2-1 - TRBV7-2 TGTGCCAGCAGCTTAGCGGGAGAGTACAATGAGCAGTTCTTC CASSLAGEYNEQFF
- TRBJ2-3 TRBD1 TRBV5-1 TGCGCCAGCAGGGCGACAGGGGTTGATACAGATACGCAGTATTTT CASRATGVDTDTQYF
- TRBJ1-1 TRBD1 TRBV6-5 TGTGCCAGCAGTTCGGACAGGATGAACACTGAAGCTTTCTTT CASSSDRMNTEAFF
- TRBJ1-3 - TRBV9 TGTGCCAGTGCACAGGGCCAGTCTGCTGGAAACACCATATATTTT CASAQGQSAGNTIYF
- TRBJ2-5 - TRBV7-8 TGTGCCAGCAGCTTACGGCGGCCAGACTACCAAGAGACCCAGTACTTC CASSLRRPDYQETQYF
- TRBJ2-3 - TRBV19 TGTGCCAGTAGTAGGGGCGGGGAAGATACGCAGTATTTT CASSRGGEDTQYF
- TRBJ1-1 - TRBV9 TGTGCCAGCAGCGTTGCTTGGAGTACTGAAGCTTTCTTT CASSVAWSTEAFF
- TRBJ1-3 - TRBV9 TGTGCCAGCAGCGTAGAAGCAGGTGTAAACACCATATATTTT CASSVEAGVNTIYF
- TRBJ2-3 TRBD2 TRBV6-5 TGTGCCAGCAGTTACTCGTCGAGGGGAGGGCCAGATACGCAGTATTTT CASSYSSRGGPDTQYF
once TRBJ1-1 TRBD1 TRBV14 TGTGCCAGCAGCCGGGGCGGAGTGATAACAGGGGCGGGGTACACTGAAGCTTTCTTT CASSRGGVITGAGYTEAFF
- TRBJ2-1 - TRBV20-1 TGCAGTGCTAGAACGGGTCATGAGCAGTTCTTC CSARTGHEQFF
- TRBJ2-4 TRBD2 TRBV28 TGTGCCAGCAGTCAGACTAGCGGGAGGGCCCTAGCCAAAAACATTCAGTACTTC CASSQTSGRALAKNIQYF
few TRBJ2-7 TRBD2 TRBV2 TGTGCCACTCAAGTTCAGGCTAGCGGGAGCGGGGAGCAGTACTTC CATQVQASGSGEQYF